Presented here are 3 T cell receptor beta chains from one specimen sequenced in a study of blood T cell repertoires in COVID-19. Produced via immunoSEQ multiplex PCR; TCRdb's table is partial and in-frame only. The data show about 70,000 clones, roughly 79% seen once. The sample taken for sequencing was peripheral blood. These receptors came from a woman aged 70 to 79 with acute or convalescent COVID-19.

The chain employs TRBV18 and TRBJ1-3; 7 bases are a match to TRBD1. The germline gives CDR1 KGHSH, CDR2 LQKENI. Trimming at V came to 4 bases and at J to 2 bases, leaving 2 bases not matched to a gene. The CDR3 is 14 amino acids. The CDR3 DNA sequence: TGTGCCAGCTCACGAGGGGGCCCTGGAAACACCATATATTTT. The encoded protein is CASSRGGPGNTIYF.

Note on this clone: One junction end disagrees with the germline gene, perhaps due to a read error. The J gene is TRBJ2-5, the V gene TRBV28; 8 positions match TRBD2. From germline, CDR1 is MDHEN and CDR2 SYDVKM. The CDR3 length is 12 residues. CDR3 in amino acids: CASTEGRTSSDF. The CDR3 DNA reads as TGTGCCAGCACCGAGGGGAGGACTAGCAGCGACTTC.

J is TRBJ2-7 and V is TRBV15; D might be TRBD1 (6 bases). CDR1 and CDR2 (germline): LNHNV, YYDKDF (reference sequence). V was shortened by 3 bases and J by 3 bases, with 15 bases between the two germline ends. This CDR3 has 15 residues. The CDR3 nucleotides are TGTGCCACCAGCAGGCCAGGGGCGCGAAGCTACGAGCAGTACTTC. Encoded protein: CATSRPGARSYEQYF.